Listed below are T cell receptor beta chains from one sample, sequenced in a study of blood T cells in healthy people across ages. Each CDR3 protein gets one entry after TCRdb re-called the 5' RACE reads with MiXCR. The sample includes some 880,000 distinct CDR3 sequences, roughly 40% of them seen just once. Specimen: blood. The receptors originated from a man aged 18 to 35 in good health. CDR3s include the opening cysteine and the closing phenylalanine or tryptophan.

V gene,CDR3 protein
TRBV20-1,CSARAGTEDYEQYF
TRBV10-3,CAISENREENTEAFF
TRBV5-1,CASSLGDGSYEQYF
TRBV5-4,CASSLDRAFQDTQYF
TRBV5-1,CASSQPRPSNTGELFF
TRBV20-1,CSASSTSGGRNTQYF
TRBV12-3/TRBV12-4,CASSFGLAGGNEQYF
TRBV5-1,CASSAGQDNTDTQYF
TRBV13,CASSLLRTQQHDGYTF
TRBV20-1,CSARLQGFSSYNEQFF
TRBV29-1,CSVLGNLNYGYTF
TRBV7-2,CASNRWNTGELFF
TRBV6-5,CASSWRQGLNEQYF
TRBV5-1,CASSPGQGWYNEQFF
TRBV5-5,CASSLDPTPSHYGYTF
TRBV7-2,CASSPRQGGSYNEQFF
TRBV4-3,CASSPMSGGELFF